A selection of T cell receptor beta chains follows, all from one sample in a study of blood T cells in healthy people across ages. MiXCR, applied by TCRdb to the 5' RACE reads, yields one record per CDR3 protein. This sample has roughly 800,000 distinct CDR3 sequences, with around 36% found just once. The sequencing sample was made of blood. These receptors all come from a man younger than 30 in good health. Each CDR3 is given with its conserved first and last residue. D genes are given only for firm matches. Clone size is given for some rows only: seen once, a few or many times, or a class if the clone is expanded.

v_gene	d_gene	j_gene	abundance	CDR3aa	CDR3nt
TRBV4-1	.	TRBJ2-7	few	CASSQDLAGKTSVEQYF	TGCGCCAGCAGCCAAGATCTCGCGGGCAAGACCTCCGTCGAGCAGTACTTC
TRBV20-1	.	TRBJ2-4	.	CRPGTPTLEQYF	TGCAGGCCAGGGACTCCAACCTTGGAGCAGTACTTC
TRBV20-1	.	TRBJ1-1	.	CSATFGGRGTEAFF	TGCAGTGCGACGTTTGGGGGCCGGGGAACTGAAGCTTTCTTT
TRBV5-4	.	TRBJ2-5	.	CASSLGGATGEETQYF	TGTGCCAGCAGCTTGGGGGGGGCCACAGGGGAAGAGACCCAGTACTTC
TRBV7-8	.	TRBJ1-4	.	CASSLTGATNERLFF	TGTGCCAGCAGCTTAACGGGGGCAACTAATGAAAGACTGTTTTTT
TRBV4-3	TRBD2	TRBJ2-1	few	CASSQSSGGSYNEQFF	TGCGCCAGCAGCCAATCTAGCGGGGGATCCTACAATGAGCAGTTCTTC
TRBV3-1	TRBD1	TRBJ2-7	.	CASSRRDRDYNEQYF	TGTGCCAGCAGCCGAAGAGACAGGGATTACAATGAGCAGTACTTC
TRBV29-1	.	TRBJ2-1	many	CSGGRAYNEQFF	TGCAGCGGGGGAAGGGCCTACAATGAGCAGTTCTTC
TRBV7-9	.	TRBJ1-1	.	CASSLPAGEAFF	TGTGCCAGCAGCTTACCTGCAGGGGAAGCTTTCTTT
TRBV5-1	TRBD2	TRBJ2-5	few	CASSLVVAGNNEQYF	TGCGCCAGCAGCTTGGTAGTAGCGGGAAACAATGAGCAGTACTTC
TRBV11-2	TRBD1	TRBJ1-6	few	CASSLDGTAFTYNSPLHF	TGTGCCAGCAGCTTAGATGGGACAGCCTTTACCTATAATTCACCCCTCCACTTT
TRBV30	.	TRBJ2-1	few	CAWSVAANEQFF	TGTGCCTGGAGTGTAGCGGCGAATGAGCAGTTCTTC
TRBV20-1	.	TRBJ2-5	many	CSARDGEETQYF	TGCAGTGCTAGAGATGGCGAAGAGACCCAGTACTTC
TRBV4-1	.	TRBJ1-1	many	CASSRFSGTEAFF	TGCGCCAGCAGCCGGTTTAGCGGGACTGAAGCTTTCTTT
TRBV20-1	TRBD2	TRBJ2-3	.	CSAGEGRGYADTQYF	TGCAGTGCGGGCGAGGGGCGGGGGTATGCAGATACGCAGTATTTT
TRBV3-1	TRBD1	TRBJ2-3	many	CASSLRTGPTDTQYF	TGTGCCAGCAGCCTTCGGACAGGGCCCACAGATACGCAGTATTTT
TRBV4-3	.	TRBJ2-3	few	CASSQVMAGETDTQYF	TGCGCCAGCAGCCAAGTAATGGCGGGTGAGACAGATACGCAGTATTTT
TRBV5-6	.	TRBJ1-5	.	CASSLGNRVGQPQHF	TGTGCCAGCAGCTTGGGCAACAGGGTAGGTCAGCCCCAGCATTTT
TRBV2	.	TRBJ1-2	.	CASSEGSWGPYTF	TGTGCCAGCAGTGAAGGTAGTTGGGGCCCCTACACCTTC
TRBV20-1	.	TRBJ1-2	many	CSARHGYGYTF	TGCAGTGCTAGGCACGGCTATGGCTACACCTTC
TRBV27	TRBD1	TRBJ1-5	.	CASSPRTGGGQPQHF	TGTGCCAGCAGTCCCAGGACAGGGGGCGGACAGCCCCAGCATTTT
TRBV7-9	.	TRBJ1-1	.	CADSQGPPGAEAFF	TGTGCCGACAGCCAAGGACCCCCTGGGGCTGAAGCTTTCTTT
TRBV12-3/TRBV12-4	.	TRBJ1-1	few	CASSMPPEAFF	TGTGCCAGCAGTATGCCTCCCGAAGCTTTCTTT
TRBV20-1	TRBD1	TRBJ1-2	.	CSATDGQGGGYTF	TGCAGTGCTACCGACGGACAGGGCGGCGGCTACACCTTC
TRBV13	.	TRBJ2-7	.	CASSLVPGTYNEQYF	TGTGCCAGCAGCTTAGTCCCCGGCACCTACAATGAGCAGTACTTC
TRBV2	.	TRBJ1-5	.	CASSTFSQPQHF	TGTGCCAGCAGTACTTTTTCCCAGCCCCAGCATTTT
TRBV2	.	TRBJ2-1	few	CASMGPPSAKNEQFF	TGTGCCAGCATGGGGCCTCCATCGGCAAAGAATGAGCAGTTCTTC
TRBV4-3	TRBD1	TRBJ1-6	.	CASSPDRAGRANSPLHF	TGCGCCAGCAGCCCCGACAGGGCTGGTCGCGCCAATTCACCCCTCCACTTT
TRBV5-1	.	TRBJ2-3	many	CASSLAGSTDTQYF	TGTGCCAGCAGCCTTGCCGGGAGCACAGATACGCAGTATTTT
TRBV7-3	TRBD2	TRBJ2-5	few	CASSLGPQLAGDQETQYF	TGTGCCAGCAGCTTAGGGCCCCAGCTAGCGGGAGACCAAGAGACCCAGTACTTC
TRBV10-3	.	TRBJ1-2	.	CAISESGRVYGYTF	TGTGCCATCAGTGAGTCCGGCAGGGTCTATGGCTACACCTTC
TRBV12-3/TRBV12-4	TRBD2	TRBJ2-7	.	CASSPPGGGGYNEQYF	TGTGCCAGCAGTCCTCCGGGCGGGGGAGGATACAATGAGCAGTACTTC
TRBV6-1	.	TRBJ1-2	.	CASSGGATARSLEGYTF	TGTGCCAGCAGTGGGGGGGCGACAGCCCGAAGTCTGGAGGGCTACACCTTC
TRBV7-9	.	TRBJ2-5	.	CASSLGTALQETQYF	TGTGCCAGCAGCTTAGGGACCGCACTCCAAGAGACCCAGTACTTC
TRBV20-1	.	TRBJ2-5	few	CSGIRGETQYF	TGCAGCGGCATAAGGGGAGAGACCCAGTACTTC
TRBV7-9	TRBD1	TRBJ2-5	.	CASSLKTGVQETQYF	TGTGCCAGCAGCTTAAAAACAGGGGTCCAAGAGACCCAGTACTTC
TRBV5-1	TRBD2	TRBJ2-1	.	CASSLGYGGGDNEQFF	TGCGCCAGCAGCTTAGGGTATGGGGGGGGGGACAATGAGCAGTTCTTC
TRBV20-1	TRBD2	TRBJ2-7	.	CSARETSGGAYEQYF	TGCAGTGCTAGAGAGACTAGCGGGGGGGCCTACGAGCAGTACTTC
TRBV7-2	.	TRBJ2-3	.	CASSLGPTRADTQYF	TGTGCCAGCAGCTTAGGACCAACTCGGGCAGATACGCAGTATTTT
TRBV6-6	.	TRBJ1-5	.	CASSYSIPAGFLHF	TGTGCCAGCAGTTACTCGATCCCTGCGGGCTTCTTGCATTTT
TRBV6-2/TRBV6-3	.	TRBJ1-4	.	CASSSAGALEKLFF	TGTGCCAGCTCCTCGGCAGGGGCGCTTGAAAAACTGTTTTTT
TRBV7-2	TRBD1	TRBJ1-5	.	CASSRGQGARQPQHF	TGTGCCAGCAGCCGAGGACAGGGGGCACGACAGCCCCAGCATTTT
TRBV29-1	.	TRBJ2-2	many	CSAVSGNTGELFF	TGCAGCGCCGTTAGCGGAAACACCGGGGAGCTGTTTTTT
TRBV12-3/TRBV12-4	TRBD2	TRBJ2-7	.	CASKSGGPFYEQYF	TGTGCCAGCAAGTCGGGAGGGCCATTCTACGAGCAGTACTTC
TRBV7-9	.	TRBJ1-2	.	CASSLEEQVPGYTF	TGTGCCAGCAGCTTAGAAGAACAGGTGCCAGGCTACACCTTC
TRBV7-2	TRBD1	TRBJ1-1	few	CASSLGTGAPREAFF	TGTGCCAGCAGCTTAGGGACAGGAGCCCCCCGTGAAGCTTTCTTT
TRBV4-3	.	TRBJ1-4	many	CASSQDFRDDGGEKLFF	TGCGCCAGCAGCCAAGATTTCCGGGACGACGGAGGTGAAAAACTGTTTTTT
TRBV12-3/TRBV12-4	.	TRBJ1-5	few	CASSLEQVGGNQPQHF	TGTGCCAGCAGTTTAGAACAGGTTGGGGGCAATCAGCCCCAGCATTTT
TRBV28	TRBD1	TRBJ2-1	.	CASSTTGTGGFNEQFF	TGTGCCAGCAGTACCACCGGGACAGGGGGTTTCAATGAGCAGTTCTTC
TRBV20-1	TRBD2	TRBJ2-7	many	CSARHGLAGASLYEQYF	TGCAGTGCTAGACATGGACTAGCGGGGGCCTCCCTCTACGAGCAGTACTTC
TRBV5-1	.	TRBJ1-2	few	CASTSEGGGYGYTF	TGCGCCAGCACTTCGGAAGGGGGTGGCTATGGCTACACCTTC
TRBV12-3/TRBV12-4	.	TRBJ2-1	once	CASSLNQGLEQFF	TGTGCCAGCAGCTTAAATCAGGGCCTCGAGCAGTTCTTC
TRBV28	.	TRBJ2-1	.	CASSRFPLKTDNEQFF	TGTGCCAGCAGCCGTTTCCCCCTGAAGACAGACAATGAGCAGTTCTTC
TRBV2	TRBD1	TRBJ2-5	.	CASSDDRGEETQYF	TGTGCCAGCAGTGATGACAGGGGTGAAGAGACCCAGTACTTC